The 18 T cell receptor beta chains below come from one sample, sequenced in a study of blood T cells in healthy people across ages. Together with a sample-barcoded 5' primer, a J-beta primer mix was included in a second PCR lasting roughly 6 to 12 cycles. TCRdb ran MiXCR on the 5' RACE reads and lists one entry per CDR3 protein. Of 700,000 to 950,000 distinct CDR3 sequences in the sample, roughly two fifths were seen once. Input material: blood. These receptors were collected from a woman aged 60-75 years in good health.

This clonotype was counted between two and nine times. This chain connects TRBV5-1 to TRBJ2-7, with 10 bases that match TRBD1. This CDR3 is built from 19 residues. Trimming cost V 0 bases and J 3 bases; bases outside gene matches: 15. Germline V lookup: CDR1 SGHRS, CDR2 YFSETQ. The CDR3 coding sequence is TGCGCCAGCAGCTTGGCTATTGCGGGTGGGACAGGGGCCATCTACGAGCAGTACTTC. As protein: CASSLAIAGGTGAIYEQYF.

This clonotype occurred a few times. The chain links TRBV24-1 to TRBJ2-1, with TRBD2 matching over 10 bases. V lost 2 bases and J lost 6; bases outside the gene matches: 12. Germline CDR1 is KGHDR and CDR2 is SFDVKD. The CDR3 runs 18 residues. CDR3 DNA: TGTGCCACCAGTGATTGGACTAGCGGAGCCCTGAGATCCAATGAGCAGTTCTTC. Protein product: CATSDWTSGALRSNEQFF.

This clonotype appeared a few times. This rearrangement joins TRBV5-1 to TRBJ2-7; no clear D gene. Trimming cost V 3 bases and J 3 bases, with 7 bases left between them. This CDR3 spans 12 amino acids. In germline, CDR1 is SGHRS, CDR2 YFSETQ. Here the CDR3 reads CASSSNFYEQYF. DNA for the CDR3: TGCGCCAGCAGCTCCAACTTCTACGAGCAGTACTTC.

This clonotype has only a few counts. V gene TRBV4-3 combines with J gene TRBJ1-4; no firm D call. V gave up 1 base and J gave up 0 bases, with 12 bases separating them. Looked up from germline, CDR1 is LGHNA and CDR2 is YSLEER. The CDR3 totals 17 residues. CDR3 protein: CASSQAYRVATNEKLFF. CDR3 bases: TGCGCCAGCAGCCAAGCGTACAGAGTAGCAACTAATGAAAAACTGTTTTTT.

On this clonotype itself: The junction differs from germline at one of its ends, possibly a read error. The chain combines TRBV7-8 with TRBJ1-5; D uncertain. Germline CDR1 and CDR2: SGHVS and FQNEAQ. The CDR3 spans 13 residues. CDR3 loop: CAGSSLPSQPQHF. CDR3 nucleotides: TGTGCCGGCAGCTCTCTCCCTAGCCAGCCCCAGCATTTT.

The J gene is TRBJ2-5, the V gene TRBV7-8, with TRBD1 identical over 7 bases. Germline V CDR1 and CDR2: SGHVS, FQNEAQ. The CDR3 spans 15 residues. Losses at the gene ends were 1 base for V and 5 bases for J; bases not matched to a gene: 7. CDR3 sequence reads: CASSLEGARGETQYF. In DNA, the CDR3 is TGTGCCAGCAGCTTAGAGGGGGCGAGGGGGGAGACCCAGTACTTC. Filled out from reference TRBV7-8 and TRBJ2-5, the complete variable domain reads GAGVSQSPRYKVAKRGQDVALRCDPISGHVSLFWYQQALGQGPEFLTYFQNEAQLDKSGLPSDRFFAERPEGSVSTLKIQRTQQEDSAVYLCASSLEGARGETQYFGPGTRLLVL.

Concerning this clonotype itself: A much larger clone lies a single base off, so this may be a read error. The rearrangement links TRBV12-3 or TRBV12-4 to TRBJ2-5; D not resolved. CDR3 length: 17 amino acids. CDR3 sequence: CAGSSGYPGTEQETQYF. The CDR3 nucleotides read TGTGCCGGCAGTTCCGGGTACCCCGGAACGGAACAAGAGACCCAGTACTTC.

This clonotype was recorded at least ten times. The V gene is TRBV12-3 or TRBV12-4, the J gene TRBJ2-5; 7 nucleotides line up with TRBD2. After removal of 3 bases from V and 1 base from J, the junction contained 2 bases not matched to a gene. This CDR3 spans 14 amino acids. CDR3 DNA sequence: TGTGCCAGCAGTTTGTCTAGCGGCCAAGAGACCCAGTACTTC. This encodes CASSLSSGQETQYF.

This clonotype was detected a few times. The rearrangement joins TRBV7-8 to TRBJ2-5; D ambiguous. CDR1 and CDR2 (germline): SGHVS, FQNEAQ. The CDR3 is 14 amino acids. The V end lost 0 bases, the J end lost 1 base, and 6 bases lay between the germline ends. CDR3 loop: CASSLAYIQETQYF. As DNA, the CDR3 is TGTGCCAGCAGCTTAGCGTACATCCAAGAGACCCAGTACTTC.

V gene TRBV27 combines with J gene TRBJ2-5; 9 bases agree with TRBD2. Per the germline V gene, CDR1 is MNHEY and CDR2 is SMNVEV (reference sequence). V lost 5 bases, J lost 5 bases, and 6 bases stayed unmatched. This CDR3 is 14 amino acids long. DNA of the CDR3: TGTGCCAGCAGTCAGGAACTAGCGGGCGAGACCCAGTACTTC. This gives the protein CASSQELAGETQYF.

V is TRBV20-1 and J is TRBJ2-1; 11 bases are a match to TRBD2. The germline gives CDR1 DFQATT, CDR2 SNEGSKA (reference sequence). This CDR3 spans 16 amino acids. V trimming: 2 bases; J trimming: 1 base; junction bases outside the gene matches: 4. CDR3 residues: CSARTSGSDSYNEQFF. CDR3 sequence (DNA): TGCAGTGCTAGAACTAGCGGGAGTGATTCCTACAATGAGCAGTTCTTC.

In DNA form, the CDR3 reads TGTGCCAGTAGTAACGGACAGGCGCAAGAGACCCAGTACTTC. It is translated as CASSNGQAQETQYF. The chain is built from TRBV19 and TRBJ2-5; 7 positions agree with TRBD1. This CDR3 is 14 amino acids long. CDR1 LNHDA and CDR2 SQIVND come from the germline V gene (reference sequence). Unmatched junction bases numbered 4, after V lost 4 bases and J lost 2 bases.

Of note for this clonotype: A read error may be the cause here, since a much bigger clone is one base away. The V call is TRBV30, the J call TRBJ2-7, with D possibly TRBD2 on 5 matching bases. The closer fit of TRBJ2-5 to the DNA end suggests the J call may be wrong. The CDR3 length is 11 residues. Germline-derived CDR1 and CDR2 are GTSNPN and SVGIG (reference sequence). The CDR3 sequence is CAGSGQETQYF. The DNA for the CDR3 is TGTGCCGGGAGTGGACAAGAGACCCAGTACTTC.

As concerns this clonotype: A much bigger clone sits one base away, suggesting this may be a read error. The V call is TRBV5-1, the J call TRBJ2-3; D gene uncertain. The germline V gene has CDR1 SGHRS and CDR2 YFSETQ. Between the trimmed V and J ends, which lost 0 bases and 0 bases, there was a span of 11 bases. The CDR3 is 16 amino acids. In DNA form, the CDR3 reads TGCGCCAGCAGCTTGGTTCGCAGATCTAGCACAGATACGCAGTATTTT. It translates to CASSLVRRSSTDTQYF.

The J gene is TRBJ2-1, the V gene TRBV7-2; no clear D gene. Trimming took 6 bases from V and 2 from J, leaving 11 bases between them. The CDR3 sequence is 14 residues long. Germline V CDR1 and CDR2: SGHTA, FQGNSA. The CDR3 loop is CASRPAGAYNEQFF. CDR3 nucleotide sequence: TGTGCCAGCAGGCCGGCCGGAGCCTACAATGAGCAGTTCTTC.

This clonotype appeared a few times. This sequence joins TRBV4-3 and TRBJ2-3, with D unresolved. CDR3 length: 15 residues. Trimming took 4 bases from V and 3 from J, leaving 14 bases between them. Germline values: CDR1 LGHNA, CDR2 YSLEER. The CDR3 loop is CASSPWASITDTQYF. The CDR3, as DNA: TGCGCCAGCAGCCCCTGGGCGTCCATTACAGATACGCAGTATTTT.

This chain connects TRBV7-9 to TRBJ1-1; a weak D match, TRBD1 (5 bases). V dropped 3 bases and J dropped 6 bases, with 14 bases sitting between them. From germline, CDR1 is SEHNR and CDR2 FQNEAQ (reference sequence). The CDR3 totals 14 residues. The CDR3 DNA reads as TGTGCCAGCAGCTTTGTTTCGGGGGAGTCTGAAGCTTTCTTT. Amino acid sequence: CASSFVSGESEAFF.

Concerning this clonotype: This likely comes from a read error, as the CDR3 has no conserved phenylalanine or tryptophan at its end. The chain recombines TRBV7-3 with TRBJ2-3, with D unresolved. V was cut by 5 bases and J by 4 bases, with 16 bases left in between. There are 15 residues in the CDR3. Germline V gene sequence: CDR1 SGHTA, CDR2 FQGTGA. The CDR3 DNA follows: TGTGCCAGCAGCGCGCGGCTAGTCAATGCAGATACGCAGTATTAT. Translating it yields CASSARLVNADTQYY.